This T cell receptor beta chain was recorded in a study of blood T cell repertoires in COVID-19. The overall study: Sites across the United States, Italy and Spain contributed samples from acute and convalescent COVID-19.

This CDR3 region has 14 residues. Per germline, CDR1 KGHSH and CDR2 LQKENI. Notes on this clone: At one end the junction does not follow the germline gene, possibly because of a read error.

Profiled with immunoSEQ multiplex PCR; TCRdb holds only in-frame clones, not every one. The table shows about 110,000 clones, with roughly 87% occurring only once. Input material: peripheral blood. The J gene is TRBJ2-1, the V gene TRBV18; D remains unclear. The sequence was collected from a human donor in a cohort sampled during active COVID-19. The CDR3 coding sequence is TGTGCCAGCTCAGCACCTATATCCTACAATGAGCAGTTCTTC. Translated: CASSAPISYNEQFF.